One and the same sample provided the 25 T cell receptor beta chains below, sequenced in a study of siplizumab effects on memory and regulatory T cells. Using immunoSEQ multiplex PCR, the repertoire was profiled, and TCRdb retains in-frame clones only, with some absent. The table lists over 11,000 clones, more than 40% of them singletons, with roughly 10% in the top ten. The cells of the mixed lymphocyte reaction underwent a roughly six-day coculture at 37°C. Antigens for these TCRs are unknown. Sample: CFSE-low (dividing) CD4+ T cells sorted from an allogeneic mixed lymphocyte reaction. The receptors were sampled from a human donor in good health; the cells came from an allogeneic mixed lymphocyte reaction.

This chain joins TRBV9 and TRBJ2-3; no clear D. The V gene lost 9 bases and the J gene lost 2 bases, with 19 bases spanning the gap. There are 15 residues in the CDR3. Germline V gene data show CDR1 as SGDLS and CDR2 as YYNGEE. The CDR3 sequence is CAKPLPQRLTDTQYF. In DNA, the CDR3 is TGTGCCAAACCCCTTCCGCAGAGACTCACAGATACGCAGTATTTT.

The chain links TRBV18 to TRBJ2-7, with 7 bases aligning to TRBD1. The CDR3 is made up of 13 amino acids. The V segment lost 7 bases and the J segment 5 bases; nucleotides outside the gene matches: 8. Germline-derived CDR1 and CDR2 are KGHSH and LQKENI. For the CDR3, the DNA is TGTGCCAGCTTGACGGGTAGGGGGCACGAGCAGTACTTC. It encodes CASLTGRGHEQYF.

This chain uses TRBV30 with TRBJ1-4; 7 nucleotides align to TRBD1. The germline V gene has CDR1 GTSNPN and CDR2 SVGIG (reference sequence). V lost 5 bases and J lost 5; bases outside the gene matches: 8. This CDR3 has 14 residues. The CDR3 spells CAWGPGQTNEKLFF. In nucleotides, the CDR3 is TGTGCCTGGGGGCCGGGACAGACGAATGAAAAACTGTTTTTT.

The CDR3 spells CASKVVSNEKLFF. The DNA of the CDR3 is TGTGCCAGCAAGGTCGTGAGTAATGAAAAACTGTTTTTT. This chain uses TRBV2 with TRBJ1-4; no clear D. The CDR3 contains 13 residues. Trimming pared 7 bases from V and 4 bases from J, leaving 10 bases between. CDR1 and CDR2 from the germline V gene are SNHLY and FYNNEI.

The chain carries TRBV11-3 and TRBJ1-1; possible D gene TRBD1, 5 bases. Looked up from germline, CDR1 is SGHNT and CDR2 is YENEEA. The germline V and J ends were trimmed by 2 bases and 4 bases, with 8 bases remaining between them. This CDR3 has 13 amino acids. The chain's CDR3 is CASSLNGATEAFF. In DNA, the CDR3 is TGTGCCAGCAGCTTAAATGGGGCCACTGAAGCTTTCTTT.

The sample holds a few counts of this clone. The chain recombines TRBV7-8 with TRBJ2-7, with a weak D call TRBD1 (5 bases). Germline CDR1 reads SGHVS; CDR2 reads FQNEAQ. The CDR3 sequence is 14 residues long. Trimming left V 6 bases short and J 2 bases short, with 14 bases between. In nucleotides, the CDR3 is TGTGCCAGCAGTCCAGGGCCGTGGGCCTACGAGCAGTACTTC. This gives the protein CASSPGPWAYEQYF. Filled out from reference TRBV7-8 and TRBJ2-7, the complete variable domain reads GAGVSQSPRYKVAKRGQDVALRCDPISGHVSLFWYQQALGQGPEFLTYFQNEAQLDKSGLPSDRFFAERPEGSVSTLKIQRTQQEDSAVYLCASSPGPWAYEQYFGPGTRLTVT.

This clone was detected a few times. The chain links TRBV5-1 to TRBJ2-7; weak D call: TRBD1 (6 bases). Germline V gene lookup returns CDR1 SGHRS and CDR2 YFSETQ. V shed 5 bases and J shed 5 bases, with 14 bases lying between them. This CDR3 region has 13 residues. In DNA, the CDR3 is TGCGCCAGCAGTTCCGGGACAAACAACGAGCAGTACTTC. Protein sequence: CASSSGTNNEQYF.

The chain combines TRBV15 with TRBJ2-7; D is uncertain. Germline CDR1 LNHNV, CDR2 YYDKDF (reference sequence). V was cut by 0 bases and J by 3 bases, with 9 bases left in between. The length of the CDR3 is 14 residues. CDR3 DNA: TGTGCCACCAGCAGAGACATTGGTCGCTACGAGCAGTACTTC. Amino acid sequence: CATSRDIGRYEQYF.

The CDR3 protein is CASSLGSLGYGYTF. The CDR3 region has the DNA TGTGCCAGCAGCTTAGGATCCCTGGGCTATGGCTACACCTTC. The chain recombines TRBV7-9 with TRBJ1-2; D is unresolved. V lost 1 base to trimming and J lost 4 bases, with 10 bases between them. The CDR3 spans 14 residues. The germline V gene has CDR1 SEHNR and CDR2 FQNEAQ (reference sequence). Using reference TRBV7-9 and TRBJ1-2 for the parts outside the CDR3, the full variable domain is DTGVSQNPRHKITKRGQNVTFRCDPISEHNRLYWYRQTLGQGPEFLTYFQNEAQLEKSRLLSDRFSAERPKGSFSTLEIQRTEQGDSAMYLCASSLGSLGYGYTFGSGTRLTVV.

CDR3 loop: CASSLDGSGANVLTF. The CDR3 DNA reads TGCGCCAGCAGCTTGGATGGCTCTGGGGCCAACGTCCTGACTTTC. V is TRBV5-1 and J is TRBJ2-6; unclear D gene. The CDR3 is made up of 15 amino acids. The V and J ends lost 0 bases and 0 bases respectively, with 4 bases between them. Germline CDR1 SGHRS, CDR2 YFSETQ. Supplemented by reference TRBV5-1 and TRBJ2-6, the full variable domain reads KAGVTQTPRYLIKTRGQQVTLSCSPISGHRSVSWYQQTPGQGLQFLFEYFSETQRNKGNFPGRFSGRQFSNSRSEMNVSTLELGDSALYLCASSLDGSGANVLTFGAGSRLTVL.

V is TRBV7-2 and J is TRBJ1-5, with D unresolved. V was cut by 1 base and J by 3 bases, with 7 bases left in between. CDR1 and CDR2 (germline): SGHTA, FQGNSA. The CDR3 length is 14 residues. Here the CDR3 reads CASSLEGNNQPQHF. CDR3 DNA sequence: TGTGCCAGCAGCTTAGAAGGAAACAATCAGCCCCAGCATTTT.

The chain joins TRBV7-8 to TRBJ1-2, with D tentatively TRBD1 (6 bases). Germline V gene sequence: CDR1 SGHVS, CDR2 FQNEAQ. V was pared by 5 bases and J by 2 bases, with 12 bases between. The CDR3 has 14 residues. The CDR3 DNA is TGTGCCAGCAGCCCTCAGGGGCACAACTATGGCTACACCTTC. Encoded protein: CASSPQGHNYGYTF.

The V gene is TRBV30, the J gene TRBJ1-2; D possibly corresponds to TRBD1 (5 bases). Germline values: CDR1 GTSNPN, CDR2 SVGIG (reference sequence). Trimming removed 1 base at V and 6 bases at J, with 18 bases between. The CDR3 spans 15 residues. In nucleotides, the CDR3 is TGTGCCTGGAGTGGGACCGGGACGGGGAAAGATGGCTACACCTTC. This translates into CAWSGTGTGKDGYTF.

The chain employs TRBV5-7 and TRBJ1-4; the D gene is possibly TRBD1 (5 bases). TRBV5-7 is noted as an ORF with a role that remains uncertain. This CDR3 is 13 amino acids long. CDR3 sequence reads: CARWGPTNEKLFF. CDR3 bases: TGTGCTCGATGGGGACCAACTAATGAAAAACTGTTTTTT.

This clone is deemed medium-sized. The chain carries TRBV6-5 and TRBJ1-3; D remains ambiguous. This CDR3 is 14 amino acids long. V lost 2 bases and J lost 0, with 5 bases in between. Looked up from germline, CDR1 is MNHEY and CDR2 is SVGAGI. The CDR3 DNA is TGTGCCAGCAGTTACCGGGGCTCTGGAAACACCATATATTTT. It codes for CASSYRGSGNTIYF.

The chain has TRBV11-2 and TRBJ1-1, with TRBD1 identical over 9 bases. V trimming: 8 bases; J trimming: 1 base; junction bases outside the gene matches: 8. In germline, CDR1 is SGHAT, CDR2 FQNNGV. CDR3 length: 15 residues. CDR3 sequence: CASGLQGARNTEAFF. The CDR3, as DNA: TGTGCCAGCGGATTACAGGGGGCGAGGAACACTGAAGCTTTCTTT.

This clone has only a few counts. The V call is TRBV7-8, the J call TRBJ1-5; 7 bases agree with TRBD1. Germline trimming cut 1 base from V and 4 bases from J; bases unmatched to any gene: 4. CDR1 is SGHVS, CDR2 FQNEAQ, per germline. The CDR3 loop spans 15 amino acids. In DNA form, the CDR3 reads TGTGCCAGCAGCTTAGGACAGGGAGCAAATCAGCCCCAGCATTTT. Translated, it gives CASSLGQGANQPQHF.

The rearrangement uses TRBV5-6 and TRBJ2-4; D tentatively fits TRBD1 or TRBD2 (5 bases each). Trimming cost V 0 bases and J 6 bases, with 13 bases left between them. Germline CDR1 is SGHDT and CDR2 is YYEEEE. The CDR3 has 15 amino acids. CDR3: CASSLVGAGRNIQYF. The DNA for the CDR3 is TGTGCCAGCAGCTTGGTTGGGGCGGGTAGAAACATTCAGTACTTC.

V and J are TRBV5-1 and TRBJ2-2; either TRBD1 or TRBD2 may fit D (6 bases each). Germline V CDR1 and CDR2: SGHRS, YFSETQ. V lost 1 base and J lost 2, with 9 bases in between. The CDR3 length is 15 residues. DNA of the CDR3: TGCGCCAGCAGCTTGCCCGGGGGCAACACCGGGGAGCTGTTTTTT. Translated, it gives CASSLPGGNTGELFF.

This rearrangement joins TRBV5-1 to TRBJ2-1; possibly TRBD1 or TRBD2 for D (5 bases each). The CDR3 has 14 amino acids. V lost 0 bases, J lost 7 bases, and 11 bases lay in between. The germline gives CDR1 SGHRS, CDR2 YFSETQ. The CDR3 region is CASSLGHEGNEQFF. The CDR3 DNA follows: TGCGCCAGCAGCTTGGGTCACGAGGGGAATGAGCAGTTCTTC.

This chain joins TRBV29-1 and TRBJ1-1, with D unresolved. The CDR3 extends over 15 amino acids. Per germline, CDR1 SQVTM and CDR2 ANQGSEA. Trimming removed 0 bases at V and 5 bases at J, with 16 bases between. DNA of the CDR3: TGCAGCGTTGAAGATCAGACTGGGTTGAGAACTGAAGCTTTCTTT. This codes for CSVEDQTGLRTEAFF.

The V and J genes are TRBV18 and TRBJ1-3; 7 bases agree with TRBD1. The CDR3 contains 15 residues. Looked up from germline, CDR1 is KGHSH and CDR2 is LQKENI. The junction had 9 bases not matched to a gene; V was cut back by 6 bases and J by 4 bases. The CDR3 region has the DNA TGTGCCAGCTCGCACACAGGGGAGCCGGGAAACACCATATATTTT. It specifies CASSHTGEPGNTIYF.

The rearrangement links TRBV27 to TRBJ1-2; D might be TRBD1 (6 bases). Germline CDR1 and CDR2: MNHEY and SMNVEV (reference sequence). The CDR3 length is 16 residues. V lost 1 base and J lost 4, with 16 bases in between. CDR3 amino acids: CASSLLGQGSIYGYTF. The CDR3 DNA reads TGTGCCAGCAGTTTATTGGGCCAGGGGTCCATCTATGGCTACACCTTC.

This clone turned up a few times. V usage is TRBV10-3 and J usage is TRBJ2-3; 15 bases line up with TRBD2. The CDR3 has 15 residues. Trimming at V came to 6 bases and at J to 5 bases, leaving 3 bases not matched to a gene. Germline loops: CDR1 ENHRY, CDR2 SYGVKD. In nucleotides, the CDR3 is TGTGCCATCAGGGGACTAGCGGGAGGAATAGATACGCAGTATTTT. It specifies CAIRGLAGGIDTQYF.

This clone was detected only a few times. CDR3 sequence (DNA): TGTGCCAGCAGCCTCGGACAGGGAGGCCAACAAGAGACCCAGTACTTC. Protein: CASSLGQGGQQETQYF. The J gene is TRBJ2-5, the V gene TRBV5-8, with 8 nucleotides matching TRBD1. CDR1 is SGHTS and CDR2 is YDEGEE in the germline V gene. V trimming: 4 bases; J trimming: 2 bases; junction bases outside the gene matches: 10. CDR3 length: 16 residues.